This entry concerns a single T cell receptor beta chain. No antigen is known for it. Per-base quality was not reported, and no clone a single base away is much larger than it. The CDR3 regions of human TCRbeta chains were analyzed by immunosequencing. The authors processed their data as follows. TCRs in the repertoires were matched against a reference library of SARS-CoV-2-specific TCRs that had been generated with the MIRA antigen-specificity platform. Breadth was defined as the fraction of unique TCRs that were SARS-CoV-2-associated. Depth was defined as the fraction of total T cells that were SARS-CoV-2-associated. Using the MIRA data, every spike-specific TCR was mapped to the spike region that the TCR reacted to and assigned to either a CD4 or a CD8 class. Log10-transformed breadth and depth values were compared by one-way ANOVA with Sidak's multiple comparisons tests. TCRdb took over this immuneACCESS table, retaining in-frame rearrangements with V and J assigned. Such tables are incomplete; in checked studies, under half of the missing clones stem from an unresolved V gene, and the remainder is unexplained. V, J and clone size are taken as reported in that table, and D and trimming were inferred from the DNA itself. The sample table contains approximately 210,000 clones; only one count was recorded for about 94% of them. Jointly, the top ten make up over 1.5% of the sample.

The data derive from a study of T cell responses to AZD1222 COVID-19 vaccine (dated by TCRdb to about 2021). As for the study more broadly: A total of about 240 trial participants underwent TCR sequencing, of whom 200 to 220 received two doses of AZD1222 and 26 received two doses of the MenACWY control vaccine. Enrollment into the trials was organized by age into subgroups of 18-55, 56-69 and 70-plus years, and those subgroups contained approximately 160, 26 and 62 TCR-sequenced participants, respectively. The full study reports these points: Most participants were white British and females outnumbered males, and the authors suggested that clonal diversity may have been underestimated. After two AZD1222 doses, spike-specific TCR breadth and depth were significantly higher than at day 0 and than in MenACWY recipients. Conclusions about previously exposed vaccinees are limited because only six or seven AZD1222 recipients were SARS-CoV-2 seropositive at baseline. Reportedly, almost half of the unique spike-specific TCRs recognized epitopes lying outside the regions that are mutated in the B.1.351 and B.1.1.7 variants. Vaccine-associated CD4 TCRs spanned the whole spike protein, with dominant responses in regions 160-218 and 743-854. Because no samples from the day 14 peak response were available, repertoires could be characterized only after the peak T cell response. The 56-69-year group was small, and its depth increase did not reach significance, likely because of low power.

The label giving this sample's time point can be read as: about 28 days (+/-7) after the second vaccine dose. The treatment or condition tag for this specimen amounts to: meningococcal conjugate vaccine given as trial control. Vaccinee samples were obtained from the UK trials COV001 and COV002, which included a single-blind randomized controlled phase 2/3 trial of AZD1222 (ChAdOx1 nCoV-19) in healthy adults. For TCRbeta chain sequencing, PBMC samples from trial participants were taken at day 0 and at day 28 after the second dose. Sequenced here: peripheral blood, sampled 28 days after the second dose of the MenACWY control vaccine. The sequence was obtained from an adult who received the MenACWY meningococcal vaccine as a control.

The nucleotide sequence is given as TGCGCCAGCAGCTTGGCCGGACAGGGGCAAAATGAAGCTTTCTTT. This codes for CASSLAGQGQNEAFF. The chain couples TRBV5-1 to TRBJ1-1; TRBD1 lines up with 9 middle nucleotides. Ends trimmed: V by 0 bases, J by 7 bases; bases unmatched to a gene: 7. Per the germline V gene, SGHRS is the CDR1 and YFSETQ is the CDR2. The CDR3, from cysteine to phenylalanine, totals 15 residues. This entry keeps only the CDR3 DNA: 45 bases, framed from base 1.